Presented here are 28 T cell receptor beta chains from one specimen sequenced in a study of blood T cell repertoires in COVID-19. Assay used: immunoSEQ multiplex PCR; TCRdb lists only in-frame clones, some missing. The profile shows around 100,000 clones, approximately 80% of them singletons. The sample taken for sequencing was peripheral blood. Receptors originate from a man between 60 and 70 years old with acute or convalescent COVID-19.

This sequence joins TRBV5-1 and TRBJ1-3, with no clear D. CDR3 length: 16 residues. Between the trimmed V and J ends, which lost 0 bases and 1 base, there was a span of 11 bases. From germline, CDR1 is SGHRS and CDR2 YFSETQ. DNA of the CDR3: TGCGCCAGCAGCTTGGGGGGAGTCCATTCTGGAAACACCATATATTTT. It translates to CASSLGGVHSGNTIYF.

In its sample, this clone was seen many times. The rearrangement links TRBV10-3 to TRBJ1-2; D gene ambiguous. The CDR3 totals 12 residues. V was pared by 7 bases and J by 4 bases, with 10 bases between. Germline V CDR1 and CDR2: ENHRY, SYGVKD. The CDR3 spells CAINNRGYGYTF. The CDR3 DNA sequence: TGTGCCATCAATAACCGGGGCTATGGCTACACCTTC.

The chain is built from TRBV9 and TRBJ1-6; D unresolved. Between the trimmed V and J ends, which lost 3 bases and 7 bases, there was a span of 11 bases. CDR1 is SGDLS, CDR2 YYNGEE, per germline. The CDR3 spans 14 residues. DNA of the CDR3: TGTGCCAGCAGCGGGACTCTTGGAAATTCACCCCTCCACTTT. Its translation: CASSGTLGNSPLHF.

V usage is TRBV19 and J usage is TRBJ1-1; D call uncertain. Trimming took 3 bases from V and 0 from J, leaving 8 bases between them. The CDR3 spans 14 residues. The germline CDR1 and CDR2 sequences are LNHDA and SQIVND (reference sequence). The CDR3 reads CASSIQAVNTEAFF. The CDR3 DNA follows: TGTGCCAGTAGTATCCAGGCAGTGAACACTGAAGCTTTCTTT.

This chain connects TRBV3-1 (or the pseudogene TRBV3-2) to TRBJ1-1; the D gene is possibly TRBD1 (6 bases). CDR3 length equals 15 residues. Germline loops: CDR1 LGHDT, CDR2 YNNKEL (reference sequence). Deletions cut 0 bases from V and 1 base from J, with 9 bases between. The CDR3 loop reads CASSQDRGRNTEAFF. CDR3 bases: TGTGCCAGCAGCCAAGATAGGGGGAGGAACACTGAAGCTTTCTTT.

The rearrangement uses TRBV5-1 and TRBJ2-2, with 10 bases that match TRBD2. Germline V gene sequence: CDR1 SGHRS, CDR2 YFSETQ. V dropped 4 bases and J dropped 3; count of bases not matched to a gene: 15. The CDR3 has 19 residues. DNA of the CDR3: TGCGCCAGCAGCCCCCTGTTCGGGCTAGCGGGAGAGTACACCGGGGAGCTGTTTTTT. This codes for CASSPLFGLAGEYTGELFF. The variable domain in full, with the rest retrieved from reference TRBV5-1 and TRBJ2-2, is KAGVTQTPRYLIKTRGQQVTLSCSPISGHRSVSWYQQTPGQGLQFLFEYFSETQRNKGNFPGRFSGRQFSNSRSEMNVSTLELGDSALYLCASSPLFGLAGEYTGELFFGEGSRLTVL.

The rearrangement joins TRBV30 to TRBJ2-5; 7 bases line up with TRBD1. In germline, CDR1 is GTSNPN, CDR2 SVGIG (reference sequence). The CDR3 sequence is 12 residues long. Unmatched junction bases numbered 2, after V lost 3 bases and J lost 4 bases. CDR3 region: CAWSSGGETQYF. The CDR3 bases are TGTGCCTGGAGCTCAGGGGGAGAGACCCAGTACTTC.

This sequence joins TRBV3-1 (or the pseudogene TRBV3-2) and TRBJ1-1, with TRBD1 matching 8 bases. The CDR3 has 15 amino acids. The germline CDR1 and CDR2 sequences are LGHDT and YNNKEL (reference sequence). J lost 0 bases, V lost 5 bases, and 5 bases had no gene match. The CDR3 bases are TGTGCCAGCAGCAAAACAGGGGGTATGAACACTGAAGCTTTCTTT. This translates into CASSKTGGMNTEAFF.

The chain has TRBV9 and TRBJ2-1; 8 bases agree with TRBD1. The J segment lost 7 bases and the V segment lost 0 bases, leaving 6 bases of the junction unmatched. Germline CDR1 is SGDLS and CDR2 is YYNGEE. This CDR3 has 15 amino acids. The CDR3 DNA is TGTGCCAGCAGCGTAGGCTACAGGGGGAGGAATGAGCAGTTCTTC. Residues: CASSVGYRGRNEQFF.

The chain links TRBV27 to TRBJ2-7; 10 positions match TRBD1. The V segment lost 5 bases and the J segment 2 bases; nucleotides outside the gene matches: 6. Germline-derived CDR1 and CDR2 are MNHEY and SMNVEV (reference sequence). The CDR3 length is 15 residues. The CDR3 DNA sequence: TGTGCCAGCAGTACACCGGGACAGGGGACCTACGAGCAGTACTTC. This translates into CASSTPGQGTYEQYF.

The rearrangement joins TRBV7-3 to TRBJ2-5; 8 bases agree with TRBD1. This CDR3 contains 13 residues. The germline CDR1 and CDR2 sequences are SGHTA and FQGTGA. Trimming cost V 5 bases and J 5 bases; bases outside gene matches: 4. Here the CDR3 DNA reads TGTGCCAGCAGCCCCACAGGGGGGGAGACCCAGTACTTC. Protein sequence: CASSPTGGETQYF.

J is TRBJ2-4 and V is TRBV7-9, with TRBD2 identical over 13 bases. The CDR3 totals 16 residues. Trimming took 5 bases from V and 7 from J; bases not matched to a gene: 8. CDR1 is SEHNR, CDR2 FQNEAQ, per germline (reference sequence). CDR3 sequence: CASSKTSGGTRNIQYF. In DNA form, the CDR3 reads TGTGCCAGCAGCAAGACTAGCGGGGGGACGAGGAACATTCAGTACTTC.

The chain combines TRBV18 with TRBJ1-4; weak D call: TRBD1 (6 bases). Germline assignment: CDR1 KGHSH and CDR2 LQKENI. CDR3 length: 14 amino acids. Trimming took off 4 bases at V and 11 bases at J, with 17 bases between the two ends. The CDR3 protein is CASSRRTGLPKLFF. The CDR3 nucleotides read TGTGCCAGCTCACGAAGAACAGGGTTACCCAAACTGTTTTTT.

The chain is built from TRBV29-1 and TRBJ2-1, with TRBD2 matching over 10 bases. Unmatched junction bases numbered 4, after V lost 0 bases and J lost 5 bases. CDR3 length: 15 residues. CDR1 is SQVTM and CDR2 is ANQGSEA in the germline V gene. The CDR3 region has the DNA TGCAGCGTTGAAGACCTAGCGGGGGTGGACAATGAGCAGTTCTTC. It translates to CSVEDLAGVDNEQFF.

V gene TRBV6-5 combines with J gene TRBJ2-7; D may be TRBD1 (6 bases). The CDR3 extends over 13 amino acids. Germline lookup yields CDR1 MNHEY and CDR2 SVGAGI. The CDR3: CVSEDRFHYEQYF. The CDR3 region has the DNA TGTGTCTCAGAGGACAGATTTCACTACGAGCAGTACTTC.

The V and J genes are TRBV30 and TRBJ2-3, with D possibly matching TRBD2 (5 bases). Germline lookup yields CDR1 GTSNPN and CDR2 SVGIG (reference sequence). The CDR3 contains 13 residues. Trimming pared 1 base from V and 5 bases from J, leaving 10 bases between. CDR3 nucleotide sequence: TGTGCCTGGAGTGGCACGGGAATAGATACGCAGTATTTT. It codes for CAWSGTGIDTQYF.

The CDR3 nucleotides are TGTGCCAGCAGACCGATGGGGCTCCCCTATGGCTACACCTTC. Its translation is CASRPMGLPYGYTF. The chain uses TRBV28 and TRBJ1-2; D is possibly TRBD1 (5 bases). The CDR3 covers 14 residues. Germline assignment: CDR1 MDHEN and CDR2 SYDVKM. V shed 6 bases and J shed 4 bases, with 15 bases lying between them.

The genes are TRBV4-1 and TRBJ2-7; D is possibly TRBD1 (6 bases). The germline CDR1 and CDR2 sequences are MGHRA and YSYEKL. The V and J ends lost 5 bases and 6 bases respectively, with 17 bases between them. The CDR3 sequence is 14 residues long. The CDR3 DNA reads as TGCGCCAGCAGCGGACAAACAGGGTTCGGCGAGCAGTACTTC. Encoded protein: CASSGQTGFGEQYF.

V and J are TRBV3-1 (or the pseudogene TRBV3-2) and TRBJ2-3; 9 bases are shared with TRBD2. The V gene's germline CDR1 is LGHDT and CDR2 YNNKEL (reference sequence). This CDR3 has 16 amino acids. V shed 3 bases, J shed 10 bases, and the junction held 14 bases outside the gene matches. Here the CDR3 reads CASSHEPLGKRGAQYF. The CDR3 nucleotides read TGTGCCAGCAGCCACGAACCGCTGGGGAAGCGGGGGGCGCAGTATTTT.

This clone turned up a few times. Other DNA sequences from this sample encode an identical CDR3 as well. In nucleotides, the CDR3 is TGCAGTGCTAGCGGAGGTTCACCCCTCCACTTT. It encodes CSASGGSPLHF. This chain joins TRBV20-1 and TRBJ1-6; D not resolved. CDR3 length equals 11 residues. V lost 3 bases to trimming and J lost 9 bases, with 6 bases between them. CDR1 is DFQATT, CDR2 SNEGSKA, per germline (reference sequence).

CDR3 amino acids: CAWSKSSSGNTIYF. The CDR3 nucleotides read TGTGCCTGGAGTAAAAGTAGCTCTGGAAACACCATATATTTT. The gene calls are TRBV30 and TRBJ1-3, with D unclear. The CDR3 runs 14 residues. Trimming left V 2 bases short and J 0 bases short, with 8 bases between. The V gene's germline CDR1 is GTSNPN and CDR2 SVGIG (reference sequence).

This clone was seen a few times. The gene calls are TRBV7-2 and TRBJ1-5, with TRBD1 identical over 7 bases. CDR1 and CDR2 (germline): SGHTA, FQGNSA. V lost 6 bases and J lost 3; bases outside the gene matches: 11. This CDR3 comprises 16 residues. The CDR3 spells CASSTPGRGDNQPQHF. CDR3 sequence (DNA): TGTGCCAGCAGTACGCCTGGCAGGGGGGACAATCAGCCCCAGCATTTT.

The chain uses TRBV6-2 or TRBV6-3 and TRBJ1-5; possible D gene TRBD1, 6 bases. CDR3 length equals 16 residues. V lost 4 bases, J lost 3 bases, and 16 bases lay in between. CDR1 and CDR2 (germline): MNHEY, SVGEGT. The CDR3 sequence: CASSWGARGYNQPQHF. CDR3 bases: TGTGCCAGCAGTTGGGGTGCCAGGGGTTACAATCAGCCCCAGCATTTT.

The V gene is TRBV2, the J gene TRBJ1-2; no clear D. Germline-derived CDR1 and CDR2 are SNHLY and FYNNEI. CDR3 length: 12 amino acids. V shed 8 bases and J shed 4 bases, with 11 bases lying between them. DNA for the CDR3: TGTGCCAGCGAGGGCAGCGGCTATGGCTACACCTTC. This encodes CASEGSGYGYTF.

The CDR3 DNA reads TGTGCCAGCTCACCACCGGGACAGGGGGCGAACGAGCAGTACTTC. Amino acids: CASSPPGQGANEQYF. The rearrangement links TRBV18 to TRBJ2-7; 12 bases match TRBD1. The trim removed 0 bases at V and 5 bases at J, leaving 2 bases unmatched. The CDR3 totals 15 residues. Germline lookup yields CDR1 KGHSH and CDR2 LQKENI. Full variable domain (remainder filled in from reference TRBV18 and TRBJ2-7): NAGVMQNPRHLVRRRGQEARLRCSPMKGHSHVYWYRQLPEEGLKFMVYLQKENIIDESGMPKERFSAEFPKEGPSILRIQQVVRGDSAAYFCASSPPGQGANEQYFGPGTRLTVT.

The V gene is TRBV5-6, the J gene TRBJ2-7; 7 bases line up with TRBD1. CDR1 and CDR2 from the germline V gene are SGHDT and YYEEEE. J was trimmed by 0 bases and V by 0 bases; bases with no gene match: 3. The CDR3 consists of 15 residues. As DNA, the CDR3 is TGTGCCAGCAGCTTGGCCGGGACAGTCTCCTACGAGCAGTACTTC. Its protein product is CASSLAGTVSYEQYF.

The rearrangement links TRBV6-5 to TRBJ2-7, with 7 bases lining up with TRBD1. After removal of 5 bases from V and 0 bases from J, the junction contained 4 bases not matched to a gene. Germline V lookup: CDR1 MNHEY, CDR2 SVGAGI. The CDR3 has 14 amino acids. The CDR3 nucleotides read TGTGCCAGCAGTAGGGGGCAGAGCTCCTACGAGCAGTACTTC. Translating it yields CASSRGQSSYEQYF.

The rearrangement links TRBV7-6 to TRBJ2-1, with TRBD2 matching 8 bases. V trimming: 5 bases; J trimming: 6 bases; junction bases outside the gene matches: 9. This CDR3 region has 15 residues. In germline, CDR1 is SGHVS, CDR2 FNYEAQ. CDR3 sequence (DNA): TGTGCCAGCAGCCAAATAGCGGGGTTTGTCAATGAGCAGTTCTTC. This translates into CASSQIAGFVNEQFF.